This T cell receptor (beta chain) came from a study of T cell changes during pregnancy in multiple sclerosis. The germline V gene encodes CDR1 SNHLY and CDR2 FYNNEI. The CDR3 extends over 15 amino acids. V was cut by 1 base and J by 6 bases, with 13 bases left in between. Data came from immunoSEQ multiplex PCR; TCRdb stores just in-frame clones and leaves some out. This repertoire shows more than 15,000 clones, 87% found once; its top ten account for approximately 15%. This TCR came from a female donor in good health, enrolled as a control in a pregnancy study. The V gene is TRBV2, the J gene TRBJ1-5; tentative D call: TRBD1 (6 bases). Sequences were derived from CD8+ T cells from peripheral blood mononuclear cells, sampled in the third trimester of pregnancy. The CDR3 here is CASSEGGPWGQPQHF. CDR3 in DNA: TGTGCCAGCAGTGAAGGGGGGCCGTGGGGTCAGCCCCAGCATTTT.